This T cell receptor (beta chain) was observed in a study of low-dose radiotherapy and immunotherapy resistance in tumors. As for the study in general: Cohort 1 was given 0.5 Gy per fraction every 2 weeks, for 6.5 Gy total. Intravenous ipilimumab 1 mg/kg every six weeks was given with nivolumab 240 mg every two weeks. Dosing of intravenous cyclophosphamide at 200 mg/m2 occurred every two weeks and took place one day prior to radiation and immunotherapy.

TRAV- and TRBV-specific primers, spanning alpha and beta chains, primed first-strand cDNA. Amplification of TCRs used a constant-region primer and V-primer adapter for approximately 19 PCR cycles. TCRdb processed the reads anew with MiXCR; each CDR3 protein has one entry. The data contain 65,000 to 85,000 distinct CDR3 sequences, about a sixth of them singletons. This clonotype was recorded at least ten times. There are 14 residues in the CDR3. The germline V gene encodes CDR1 SGHRS and CDR2 YFSETQ. V lost 0 bases, J lost 6 bases, and 13 bases lay in between. Time point specified: after trial treatment. Treatment denoted: LDRT plus nivolumab, ipilimumab, low-dose cyclophosphamide and aspirin (RACIN trial).

The sequences come from PBMCs, collected after low-dose radiotherapy plus immunotherapy. This chain uses TRBV5-1 with TRBJ2-7, with D possibly matching TRBD2 (5 bases). This TCR was sampled from a male donor with prostate cancer. CDR3 sequence reads: CASSLAVRVGEQYF. The CDR3 nucleotides are TGCGCCAGCAGCTTGGCCGTGAGGGTAGGCGAGCAGTACTTC. The complete variable domain, with remaining parts taken from reference TRBV5-1 and TRBJ2-7, reads KAGVTQTPRYLIKTRGQQVTLSCSPISGHRSVSWYQQTPGQGLQFLFEYFSETQRNKGNFPGRFSGRQFSNSRSEMNVSTLELGDSALYLCASSLAVRVGEQYFGPGTRLTVT.